This entry lists 27 T cell receptor beta chains sequenced from one sample in a study of response to subunit inactivated influenza vaccine. Each CDR3 protein is one row after TCRdb ran MiXCR on the RT-PCR reads. Altogether hundreds of thousands of distinct CDR3 sequences are present, less than 15% being singletons, with the ten largest covering 7.5% to 9%. Sample: PBMCs from blood, taken 14 to 15 days before vaccination. The origin of the receptors is a man aged 50-60 years who received an inactivated influenza vaccine.

This clonotype was seen more than once but under ten times. The genes are TRBV27 and TRBJ2-7; TRBD1 agrees at 9 bases. The germline V gene has CDR1 MNHEY and CDR2 SMNVEV (reference sequence). The V gene end was trimmed by 5 bases and the J gene end by 2 bases; junction bases not matched to a gene: 4. This CDR3 is 14 amino acids long. CDR3 nucleotides: TGTGCCAGCAGTGACAGGGGGGTTACCTACGAGCAGTACTTC. Protein product: CASSDRGVTYEQYF.

This clonotype was seen more than once but under ten times. The chain is built from TRBV5-4 and TRBJ2-6; 10 bases are shared with TRBD1. Germline V gives CDR1 SGHNT, CDR2 YYREEE (reference sequence). Trimming took 3 bases from V and 4 from J; bases not matched to a gene: 16. The CDR3 is made up of 20 amino acids. The CDR3 bases are TGTGCCAGCAGCTCTTCCCCGGGACAGGGGAGGCTTGGGGGGGCCAACGTCCTGACTTTC. Translation gives CASSSSPGQGRLGGANVLTF.

The rearrangement joins TRBV20-1 to TRBJ1-2; D is possibly TRBD1 (5 bases). From germline, CDR1 is DFQATT and CDR2 SNEGSKA (reference sequence). The ends were cut back, 3 bases at V and 1 base at J, with 12 bases in the middle. The CDR3 is 14 amino acids. The CDR3 sequence: CSASRGGINYGYTF. The DNA for the CDR3 is TGCAGTGCTAGTCGGGGCGGGATTAACTATGGCTACACCTTC.

This clonotype was counted between two and nine times. This sequence joins TRBV7-8 and TRBJ2-4; D gene unclear. The CDR3 length is 14 residues. Germline CDR1 is SGHVS and CDR2 is FQNEAQ. Trimming shortened V by 2 bases and J by 2 bases, and 7 bases separated the two germline ends. CDR3 sequence (DNA): TGTGCCAGCAGCTTACCGAGTTCCAAAAACATTCAGTACTTC. This gives the protein CASSLPSSKNIQYF.

Many counts were recorded for this clonotype. This sequence joins TRBV5-1 and TRBJ2-2, with D unclear. The V gene's germline CDR1 is SGHRS and CDR2 YFSETQ. This CDR3 has 13 residues. V was shortened by 4 bases and J by 1 base, with 5 bases between the two germline ends. CDR3 residues: CASSHGNTGELFF. In nucleotides, the CDR3 is TGCGCCAGCAGCCACGGGAACACCGGGGAGCTGTTTTTT.

A few counts support this clonotype. The genes are TRBV29-1 and TRBJ1-2; D ambiguous. Between the trimmed V and J ends, which lost 3 bases and 5 bases, there was a span of 13 bases. The germline CDR1 and CDR2 sequences are SQVTM and ANQGSEA. This CDR3 has 13 residues. CDR3: CSVDLTVDYGYTF. As DNA, the CDR3 is TGCAGCGTTGACTTAACAGTAGATTATGGCTACACCTTC.

This chain uses TRBV27 with TRBJ2-6; D is possibly TRBD1 (7 bases). The CDR3 spans 22 residues. Germline CDR1 MNHEY, CDR2 SMNVEV (reference sequence). V shed 1 base and J shed 0 bases, with 25 bases lying between them. CDR3 amino acids: CASSLLGRGQPVPSSGANVLTF. In DNA, the CDR3 is TGTGCCAGCAGTTTATTAGGGCGGGGACAGCCGGTTCCCAGCTCTGGGGCCAACGTCCTGACTTTC.

At least ten counts were recorded for this clonotype. J is TRBJ2-2 and V is TRBV5-5; D possibly corresponds to TRBD1 (6 bases). The length of the CDR3 is 14 residues. The V gene's germline CDR1 is SGHKS and CDR2 YYEKEE (reference sequence). V lost 5 bases and J 4 bases, leaving 12 bases between the germline ends. The CDR3 here is CASRQGSVTGELFF. CDR3 in DNA: TGTGCCAGCAGGCAGGGGTCGGTCACCGGGGAGCTGTTTTTT.

The V and J genes are TRBV3-1 and TRBJ2-1; TRBD2 is a possible D gene (6 bases). Germline V gene sequence: CDR1 LGHDT, CDR2 YNNKEL (reference sequence). This CDR3 spans 14 amino acids. The V end lost 4 bases, the J end lost 3 bases, and 10 bases lay between the germline ends. The CDR3 DNA sequence: TGTGCCAGCAGCCCCTGGACTATCTACAATGAGCAGTTCTTC. Translated: CASSPWTIYNEQFF.

J is TRBJ2-4 and V is TRBV15; 8 bases are shared with TRBD2. Trimming cost V 0 bases and J 8 bases; bases outside gene matches: 3. Per the germline V gene, CDR1 is LNHNV and CDR2 is YYDKDF (reference sequence). The CDR3 runs 14 residues. CDR3 bases: TGTGCCACCAGCAGAGATAGCGGGACCTACATTCAGTACTTC. Translating it yields CATSRDSGTYIQYF.

This clonotype came up a few times. CDR3 residues: CASSVGKVQDTQYF. CDR3 bases: TGTGCCAGCAGCGTGGGTAAAGTGCAAGATACGCAGTATTTT. V gene TRBV9 combines with J gene TRBJ2-3; D gene uncertain. This CDR3 is built from 14 residues. Trimming left V 2 bases short and J 5 bases short, with 12 bases between. Germline CDR1 SGDLS, CDR2 YYNGEE. Filled out from reference TRBV9 and TRBJ2-3, the complete variable domain reads DSGVTQTPKHLITATGQRVTLRCSPRSGDLSVYWYQQSLDQGLQFLIQYYNGEERAKGNILERFSAQQFPDLHSELNLSSLELGDSALYFCASSVGKVQDTQYFGPGTRLTVL.

In its sample, this clonotype was seen a few times. CDR3 region: CATSSIGGDNEQFF. Written as DNA, the CDR3 is TGTGCCACCAGCAGTATCGGGGGAGACAATGAGCAGTTCTTC. The chain has TRBV15 and TRBJ2-1, with D possibly TRBD2 on 6 matching bases. The V end was cut by 3 bases, the J end by 5 bases, with 11 bases between. From germline, CDR1 is LNHNV and CDR2 YYDKDF (reference sequence). The CDR3 length is 14 residues.

In this sample, this clonotype turned up a few times. The chain is built from TRBV20-1 and TRBJ2-7; no clear D. The length of the CDR3 is 11 residues. V dropped 3 bases and J dropped 1 base, with 4 bases sitting between them. Germline V gene lookup returns CDR1 DFQATT and CDR2 SNEGSKA (reference sequence). This chain's CDR3 is CSASLSYEQYF. In nucleotides, the CDR3 is TGCAGTGCTAGCTTGTCCTACGAGCAGTACTTC.

Many counts were recorded for this clonotype. This chain connects TRBV12-3 or TRBV12-4 to TRBJ2-1; 8 nucleotides align to TRBD2. CDR3 length: 15 amino acids. V lost 3 bases and J lost 2; bases outside the gene matches: 3. The CDR3 is CASSFGTRAYNEQFF. CDR3 in DNA: TGTGCCAGCAGTTTCGGGACTAGGGCCTACAATGAGCAGTTCTTC.

The chain joins TRBV12-3 or TRBV12-4 to TRBJ2-5; TRBD2 might be the D (5 bases). This CDR3 spans 14 amino acids. The V end lost 3 bases, the J end lost 5 bases, and 13 bases lay between the germline ends. The CDR3 region has the DNA TGTGCCAGCAGTTTTGGCCTCCCGGGGGAGACCCAGTACTTC. Translating gives CASSFGLPGETQYF.

This clonotype was seen only a few times. The chain combines TRBV27 with TRBJ2-3; 9 positions match TRBD2. The CDR3 loop spans 16 amino acids. J was trimmed by 1 base and V by 6 bases; bases with no gene match: 8. Germline V gene data show CDR1 as MNHEY and CDR2 as SMNVEV (reference sequence). Here the CDR3 reads CASSSWASGGTDTQYF. The CDR3 nucleotides are TGTGCCAGCAGCTCCTGGGCTAGCGGGGGCACAGATACGCAGTATTTT.

This sequence joins TRBV11-2 and TRBJ2-5; tentatively, D is TRBD1 (7 bases). CDR1 and CDR2 (germline): SGHAT, FQNNGV. The V end lost 5 bases, the J end lost 5 bases, and 15 bases lay between the germline ends. This CDR3 is built from 14 residues. CDR3 DNA: TGTGCCAGCAGCCATCGGCAGGGGGGCGAGACCCAGTACTTC. Its translation is CASSHRQGGETQYF.

This clonotype came up a few times. J is TRBJ1-5 and V is TRBV5-1, with a weak D call TRBD1 (6 bases). Germline CDR1 SGHRS, CDR2 YFSETQ. The CDR3 spans 18 residues. With 0 bases removed from V and 2 bases from J, the gap between germline ends came to 18 bases. The CDR3 is CASSLGPESTGGNQPQHF. CDR3 in DNA: TGCGCCAGCAGCTTGGGGCCCGAATCGACAGGAGGCAATCAGCCCCAGCATTTT. The full variable domain, its missing parts supplied by reference TRBV5-1 and TRBJ1-5, is KAGVTQTPRYLIKTRGQQVTLSCSPISGHRSVSWYQQTPGQGLQFLFEYFSETQRNKGNFPGRFSGRQFSNSRSEMNVSTLELGDSALYLCASSLGPESTGGNQPQHFGDGTRLSIL.

The chain joins TRBV20-1 to TRBJ2-5, with TRBD2 matching over 7 bases. The germline CDR1 and CDR2 sequences are DFQATT and SNEGSKA (reference sequence). The ends lost 5 bases at V and 6 bases at J; junction bases unmatched: 12. CDR3 length equals 14 residues. The CDR3 sequence: CSASLAESRQTQYF. For the CDR3, the DNA is TGCAGTGCTTCCCTAGCGGAGTCCCGGCAGACCCAGTACTTC.

This clonotype was found a few times. The chain employs TRBV10-3 and TRBJ1-1; D is uncertain. V lost 2 bases, J lost 3 bases, and 13 bases lay in between. Germline V lookup: CDR1 ENHRY, CDR2 SYGVKD. The CDR3 sequence is 15 residues long. CDR3 region: CAISEPTGSDTEAFF. The CDR3, as DNA: TGTGCCATCAGTGAGCCCACTGGTTCGGACACTGAAGCTTTCTTT.

The rearrangement uses TRBV7-9 and TRBJ2-4, with D unresolved. CDR3 size: 16 residues. Germline CDR1 and CDR2: SEHNR and FQNEAQ (reference sequence). V was cut by 4 bases and J by 0 bases, with 13 bases left in between. The CDR3 DNA sequence: TGTGCCAGCAGCTCACTCAATACGCGAGCCAAAAACATTCAGTACTTC. Encoded protein: CASSSLNTRAKNIQYF.

This clonotype has ten or more counts. V usage is TRBV5-1 and J usage is TRBJ1-6; D is ambiguous. Trimming left V 0 bases short and J 10 bases short, with 11 bases between. Germline CDR1 and CDR2: SGHRS and YFSETQ. There are 14 residues in the CDR3. The CDR3 sequence: CASSLAWVGSPLHF. In nucleotides, the CDR3 is TGCGCCAGCAGCTTGGCCTGGGTAGGCTCACCCCTCCACTTT.

The chain uses TRBV5-1 and TRBJ2-1; D is perhaps TRBD1 (6 bases). Germline assignment: CDR1 SGHRS and CDR2 YFSETQ. The CDR3 has 14 residues. The V end lost 1 base, the J end lost 8 bases, and 13 bases lay between the germline ends. CDR3 protein: CASSLSRGIDEQFF. CDR3 in DNA: TGCGCCAGCAGCTTGAGCAGGGGAATCGATGAGCAGTTCTTC.

This clonotype appeared a few times. The chain employs TRBV29-1 and TRBJ1-2, with TRBD1 matching over 10 bases. CDR3 length equals 13 residues. In germline, CDR1 is SQVTM, CDR2 ANQGSEA. V lost 6 bases to trimming and J lost 8 bases; unmatched junction nucleotides: 9. This chain's CDR3 is CSVTNDRGQGYTF. The CDR3 coding sequence is TGCAGCGTCACGAATGACAGGGGGCAAGGCTACACCTTC.

The chain combines TRBV5-1 with TRBJ2-4, with D possibly matching TRBD1 (6 bases). The CDR3 is 19 amino acids. Germline CDR1 reads SGHRS; CDR2 reads YFSETQ. The ends were cut back, 5 bases at V and 7 bases at J, with 31 bases in the middle. Here the CDR3 DNA reads TGCGCCAGCAGTCGAGGGCCACAGGGCGCCCCGACAAGCGGTAACATTCAGTACTTC. The encoded protein is CASSRGPQGAPTSGNIQYF.

This clonotype was detected a few times. The chain recombines TRBV15 with TRBJ2-2, with D unresolved. Germline loops: CDR1 LNHNV, CDR2 YYDKDF (reference sequence). V was trimmed by 0 bases and J by 13 bases, leaving 12 bases between them. CDR3 size: 13 residues. The DNA for the CDR3 is TGTGCCACCAGCAGAGATGACGTTGAAGGGCTGTTTTTT. It encodes CATSRDDVEGLFF.

The chain links TRBV15 to TRBJ1-1; TRBD1 aligns across 11 bases. In germline, CDR1 is LNHNV, CDR2 YYDKDF (reference sequence). The CDR3 runs 14 residues. V trimming: 0 bases; J trimming: 11 bases; junction bases outside the gene matches: 5. Here the CDR3 reads CATSRDHGQGAAFF. The DNA of the CDR3 is TGTGCCACCAGCAGAGATCACGGACAGGGGGCGGCTTTCTTT.